The entry below gives a single TCR beta chain sequence along with its context. The specificity of this receptor is unknown. Nothing much larger sits one base from this clone, and base qualities are not available. A second Seattle source provided samples from volunteer blood donors who had recovered from COVID-19. The collaborating institutions used their own protocols to collect whole blood in K2EDTA tubes. For TCRbeta analysis, collaborators shipped samples as frozen whole blood, isolated PBMCs, or DNA extracted from either of those sample types. The data derive from a study of blood T cell repertoires in COVID-19 (dated by TCRdb to between 2020 and 2021). Background on the whole study: The collaborator samples originated in the United States, Italy and Spain and spanned the acute and convalescent phases of COVID-19. The prospective study material was composed of cDNA or gDNA derived from T cells, B-cell-depleted T cells, or PBMCs. Subjects who had been exposed to COVID-19, were actively infected with it, or had recovered from it provided the deeply sampled blood TCRbeta repertoires that made up the dataset. The repertoires were made available in a free public database intended to serve as a resource for research on the immune response to SARS-CoV-2. The samples were drawn from two sources: the first 160 participants of the ongoing ImmuneRACE study, and over 950 subjects contributed by 6 global collaborators. Nearly every sample came with metadata listing a de-identified subject ID, COVID-19 status, age in years and sex. HLA class I and class II types, where available, came from metadata supplied by the sample provider rather than from assay-based typing.

The research as a whole found: Clinical and demographic metadata were provided uncurated, with the amount varying by source and participant.

TCRbeta CDR3 regions were amplified from genomic DNA using the immunoSEQ Assay, a bias-controlled multiplex PCR. As for how the authors treated the data: The number of nucleated cells in each sample was estimated from the amplification of reference gene primers within the assay. Sequence reads were collapsed and filtered to measure the absolute abundance of every unique TCRbeta CDR3 rearrangement. For each sample, productive Simpson clonality was calculated by taking the square root of Simpson's diversity index across productive rearrangements. This is the immuneACCESS table as TCRdb keeps it, with only in-frame sequences that have V and J called. A part of the clones is gone; compared with another copy, unresolved V genes explain less than half, and the rest is unexplained. V and J calls and clone size are copied from that table; D and trimming were computed from the DNA. The sample table holds roughly 250,000 clones, of which 88% were seen once. The ten biggest clones cover 2% to 2.5% of the sample.

The source is a woman aged 40 to 50 who had recovered from COVID-19. Sequencing used peripheral blood.

The sequenced DNA is TGTGCCAGCAGCCGTTGGGAGGGGGGTTACGAGCAGTACTTC. It codes for CASSRWEGGYEQYF. The rearrangement joined TRBV9 to TRBJ2-7, with a tentative D gene TRBD2 over 7 matching bases. The cysteine opens and the phenylalanine closes a CDR3 of 14 amino acids. CDR3 DNA only is kept here, 42 bases in frame from base 1. The V and J ends are trimmed by 4 bases and 4 bases, leaving 15 bases between them. From a lookup of the germline V gene, CDR1 and CDR2 are SGDLS and YYNGEE.